Reported below is one TCR beta chain. Its specificity is not known. These data come from a study of cytomegalovirus exposure and HLA in healthy donors. Whole-study context: Assignment to the Caucasian-associated ancestry cluster applied to approximately 80% of the 350 to 500 genotyped donors. Study findings and constraints: It was approximately 160 TCR beta chains that were listed as cytomegalovirus-associated.

Both 60 Vbeta primers and 13 Jbeta primers went into the PCR. The protocol was immunoSEQ multiplex PCR, while the TCRdb copy is restricted to in-frame clones and leaves out a portion. The table includes 180,000 or so clones, roughly 80% detected once. In nominal health when sampled, donors likely had unrecorded immune exposures nonetheless. Per the germline V gene, CDR1 is SQVTM and CDR2 is ANQGSEA. The CDR3 has 14 amino acids. V shed 4 bases, J shed 1 base, and the junction held 6 bases outside the gene matches. The chain is built from TRBV29-1 and TRBJ1-1, with TRBD1 identical over 7 bases. The sample taken for sequencing was PBMCs. The sequence derives from a woman aged 40 to 50 in good health and CMV-seropositive. The CDR3 here is CSVGYWDRNTEAFF. The CDR3 region has the DNA TGCAGCGTTGGATATTGGGACAGGAACACTGAAGCTTTCTTT.